The TCR beta chain described here comes from a study of prognosis after radiotherapy for stage I lung cancer. Study conclusions and caveats: Differing TRBV and TRBJ gene usage was reportedly seen between patients with and without metastases. Post-treatment Shannon entropy following stereotactic body radiation therapy was lower among patients who developed distant metastases.

Regarding this clonotype: Its specificity is unknown. Being one base from a much bigger clone, this may be a read error.

CDR3 length: 16 residues. The V and J ends lost 0 bases and 8 bases respectively, with 18 bases between them. Germline V gives CDR1 SGHVS, CDR2 FNYEAQ. From genomic DNA, TCR beta CDR3 was amplified by two-round multiplex PCR. Primers specific to each TRBV and TRBJ gene drove first-round PCR. TCRdb re-analysed the multiplex PCR reads in MiXCR, keeping a single row per CDR3 protein. This table holds about 26,000 distinct CDR3 sequences, 35% to 50% found once. The source is a donor over 45 with non-small cell lung cancer. The sequencing here drew on PBMCs, taken before or after stereotactic body radiation therapy (not recorded which). This chain joins TRBV7-6 and TRBJ2-3; perhaps TRBD2 as D (6 bases). The CDR3 here is CASSLAGLPPRGTQYF. The CDR3 DNA reads as TGTGCCAGCAGCTTAGCGGGGCTCCCCCCGCGGGGTACGCAGTATTTT.